These 18 T cell receptor beta chains share one sample of origin, sequenced in a study of blood T cell repertoires in COVID-19. Libraries were prepared by immunoSEQ multiplex PCR; TCRdb keeps only in-frame clonotypes and omits some of them. The table has about 140,000 clones, around 80% seen once. The sequenced sample consisted of peripheral blood. Source of these receptors: a man between 50 and 59 years old with acute or convalescent COVID-19.

In its sample, this clone was seen once. The chain recombines TRBV29-1 with TRBJ1-1; D not resolved. The germline V and J ends were trimmed by 3 bases and 3 bases, with 8 bases remaining between them. This CDR3 region has 12 residues. CDR1 is SQVTM, CDR2 ANQGSEA, per germline. The CDR3 DNA reads TGCAGCGTTGATGTACGGGACACTGAAGCTTTCTTT. It is translated as CSVDVRDTEAFF.

V gene TRBV5-1 combines with J gene TRBJ2-1, with D uncertain. V shed 1 base and J shed 0 bases, with 14 bases lying between them. The CDR3 sequence is 17 residues long. Germline V gene lookup returns CDR1 SGHRS and CDR2 YFSETQ. The CDR3 bases are TGCGCCAGCAGCTTGATGCCAGGTCCAAGCTCCTACAATGAGCAGTTCTTC. It codes for CASSLMPGPSSYNEQFF.

The chain is built from TRBV29-1 and TRBJ1-2; TRBD1 matches at 7 bases. Germline values: CDR1 SQVTM, CDR2 ANQGSEA. The V and J ends lost 5 bases and 4 bases, in that order; junction bases with no gene match: 10. This CDR3 is 14 amino acids long. The CDR3 sequence is CSVTGTEGIYGYTF. CDR3 DNA sequence: TGCAGCGTTACCGGGACAGAGGGGATCTATGGCTACACCTTC.

The CDR3 sequence is CAWRLREGTQYF. CDR3 nucleotide sequence: TGTGCCTGGAGGTTGCGAGAGGGTACGCAGTATTTT. This rearrangement joins TRBV30 to TRBJ2-3; perhaps TRBD2 as D (5 bases). CDR1 is GTSNPN and CDR2 is SVGIG in the germline V gene (reference sequence). The V end lost 3 bases, the J end lost 8 bases, and 12 bases lay between the germline ends. The CDR3 consists of 12 residues.

This chain links TRBV9 with TRBJ2-1, with a weak D call TRBD1 (5 bases). Germline loops: CDR1 SGDLS, CDR2 YYNGEE. Trimming cost V 4 bases and J 5 bases, with 22 bases left between them. The CDR3 is made up of 17 amino acids. The CDR3: CASSLILDVVTDNEQFF. As DNA, the CDR3 is TGTGCCAGCAGCCTAATCCTTGACGTTGTGACAGACAATGAGCAGTTCTTC.

This clone has only a few counts. This chain links TRBV18 with TRBJ1-1, with a weak D call TRBD1 (6 bases). V was pared by 0 bases and J by 4 bases, with 12 bases between. Germline CDR1 KGHSH, CDR2 LQKENI. The CDR3 loop spans 15 amino acids. This chain's CDR3 is CASSPPGGATTEAFF. The CDR3, as DNA: TGTGCCAGCTCACCACCGGGGGGGGCCACCACTGAAGCTTTCTTT.

Note on this clone: Other DNA sequences within the sample encode an identical CDR3. This rearrangement joins TRBV5-1 to TRBJ1-1; a weak D match, TRBD1 (6 bases). The V gene lost 2 bases and the J gene lost 1 base, with 6 bases spanning the gap. Germline CDR1 is SGHRS and CDR2 is YFSETQ. The CDR3 loop spans 13 amino acids. CDR3 sequence: CASSLQGNTEAFF. The CDR3 region has the DNA TGCGCCAGCAGCTTACAGGGGAACACTGAAGCTTTCTTT. The full variable domain, its missing parts supplied by reference TRBV5-1 and TRBJ1-1, is KAGVTQTPRYLIKTRGQQVTLSCSPISGHRSVSWYQQTPGQGLQFLFEYFSETQRNKGNFPGRFSGRQFSNSRSEMNVSTLELGDSALYLCASSLQGNTEAFFGQGTRLTVV.

This chain connects TRBV14 to TRBJ1-2; TRBD1 matches at 9 bases. The V gene's germline CDR1 is SGHDN and CDR2 FVKESK. The CDR3 has 14 amino acids. With V trimmed by 1 base and J by 3 bases, 0 bases remained unmatched. The CDR3 reads CASSQGQGDYGYTF. The CDR3 bases are TGTGCCAGCAGCCAAGGACAGGGGGACTATGGCTACACCTTC.

Concerning this clone itself: Other DNA sequences of this sample code for an identical CDR3. V usage is TRBV2 and J usage is TRBJ2-3, with TRBD2 as a possible D gene (6 bases). Germline lookup yields CDR1 SNHLY and CDR2 FYNNEI. The CDR3 runs to 14 residues. Trimming removed 3 bases from V and 4 bases from J, with 11 bases in between. CDR3 residues: CASSEEGLSDTQYF. DNA for the CDR3: TGTGCCAGCAGTGAGGAAGGACTATCAGATACGCAGTATTTT.

The chain links TRBV6-5 to TRBJ2-3; 12 nucleotides line up with TRBD2. After removal of 11 bases from V and 3 bases from J, the junction contained 6 bases not matched to a gene. The CDR3 spans 14 residues. Germline V gene lookup returns CDR1 MNHEY and CDR2 SVGAGI. Written as DNA, the CDR3 is TGTGCCGGAGAACTAGCGGGGGGAACAGATACGCAGTATTTT. It yields the protein CAGELAGGTDTQYF.

This clone has just a few counts. The genes are TRBV29-1 and TRBJ1-1; TRBD1 aligns across 9 bases. Trimming removed 4 bases from V and 9 bases from J; junction bases left unmatched: 6. The germline CDR1 and CDR2 sequences are SQVTM and ANQGSEA. This CDR3 spans 12 amino acids. The CDR3 loop reads CSVAGTGSKAFF. The CDR3 DNA follows: TGCAGCGTTGCCGGGACAGGGAGTAAAGCTTTCTTT.

The rearrangement uses TRBV6-5 and TRBJ1-1; D call uncertain. Germline V gene lookup returns CDR1 MNHEY and CDR2 SVGAGI. Trimming took 7 bases from V and 4 from J, leaving 16 bases between them. This CDR3 region has 14 residues. In DNA form, the CDR3 reads TGTGCCAGCACCCACAAGGACTTCGTCACTGAAGCTTTCTTT. Translation: CASTHKDFVTEAFF.

This clone was seen only once. V is TRBV5-1 and J is TRBJ1-1, with 11 bases lining up with TRBD1. The CDR3 length is 14 residues. V dropped 4 bases and J dropped 3; count of bases not matched to a gene: 2. Germline V gives CDR1 SGHRS, CDR2 YFSETQ. The CDR3 sequence: CASSRGQGDTEAFF. In DNA form, the CDR3 reads TGCGCCAGCAGCCGGGGACAGGGGGACACTGAAGCTTTCTTT.

The CDR3 nucleotides read TGCGCCAGCAGCTTTTACAGGGGTCAGGGCACTGAAGCTTTCTTT. Its translation is CASSFYRGQGTEAFF. This sequence joins TRBV5-1 and TRBJ1-1; 7 bases line up with TRBD1. J lost 4 bases, V lost 2 bases, and 8 bases had no gene match. The germline gives CDR1 SGHRS, CDR2 YFSETQ. The CDR3 loop spans 15 amino acids.

This clone was seen a single time. Other DNA sequences in this specimen translate into the identical CDR3. The gene calls are TRBV5-1 and TRBJ2-5; TRBD1 matches at 9 bases. The CDR3 length is 15 residues. Germline trimming cut 0 bases from V and 2 bases from J; bases unmatched to any gene: 2. Germline CDR1 and CDR2: SGHRS and YFSETQ. CDR3 protein: CASSLADRGQETQYF. The DNA of the CDR3 is TGCGCCAGCAGCTTGGCCGACAGGGGGCAAGAGACCCAGTACTTC.

This clone has just a few counts. V usage is TRBV6-2 or TRBV6-3 and J usage is TRBJ1-3, with D possibly matching TRBD1 (5 bases). This CDR3 comprises 16 residues. Per germline, CDR1 MNHEY and CDR2 SVGEGT. V lost 4 bases and J 2 bases, leaving 15 bases between the germline ends. The CDR3 region is CASSSPPGSTGNTIYF. The CDR3 nucleotides read TGTGCCAGCAGTTCGCCTCCAGGGTCCACTGGAAACACCATATATTTT.

This clone was observed many times. The rearrangement uses TRBV30 and TRBJ1-1; D is undetermined. V lost 1 base and J lost 0, with 9 bases in between. Germline V gene sequence: CDR1 GTSNPN, CDR2 SVGIG (reference sequence). This CDR3 has 14 amino acids. The DNA of the CDR3 is TGTGCCTGGAGTGGGTCCGCTATGAACACTGAAGCTTTCTTT. Translation: CAWSGSAMNTEAFF.

The chain uses TRBV5-5 and TRBJ1-3; D unclear. Germline V gene data show CDR1 as SGHKS and CDR2 as YYEKEE (reference sequence). The CDR3 contains 14 residues. The germline V and J ends were trimmed by 4 bases and 0 bases, with 8 bases remaining between them. As DNA, the CDR3 is TGTGCCAGCAGCCAGGTTAACTCTGGAAACACCATATATTTT. This sequence encodes CASSQVNSGNTIYF.